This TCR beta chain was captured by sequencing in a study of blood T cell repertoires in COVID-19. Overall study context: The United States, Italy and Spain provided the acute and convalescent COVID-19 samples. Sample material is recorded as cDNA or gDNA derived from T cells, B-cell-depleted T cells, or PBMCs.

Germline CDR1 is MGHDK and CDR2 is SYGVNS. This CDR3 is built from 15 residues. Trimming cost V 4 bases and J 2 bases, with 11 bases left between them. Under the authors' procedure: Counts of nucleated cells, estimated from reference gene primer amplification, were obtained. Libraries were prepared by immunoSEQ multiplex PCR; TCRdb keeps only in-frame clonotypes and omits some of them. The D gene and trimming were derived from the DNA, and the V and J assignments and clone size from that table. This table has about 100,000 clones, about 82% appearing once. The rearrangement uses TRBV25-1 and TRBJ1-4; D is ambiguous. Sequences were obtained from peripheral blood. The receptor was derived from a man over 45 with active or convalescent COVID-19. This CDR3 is CASSVSEMTNEKLFF. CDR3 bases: TGTGCCAGCAGTGTTTCCGAGATGACTAATGAAAAACTGTTTTTT.